Listed below are T cell receptor beta chains from one sample, sequenced in a study of blood T cells in healthy people across ages. TCRdb re-called the 5' RACE reads with MiXCR, one entry per CDR3 protein. Of about 720,000 distinct CDR3 sequences listed, about 24% are singletons. Sequenced sample: blood. The source is a man between 65 and 85 years old in good health. Each CDR3 is given with its conserved first and last residue.

j_call v_call cdr3_aa
TRBJ1-2 TRBV7-2 CASSLAQTGANYGYTF
TRBJ1-5 TRBV7-2 CASSLTIPSGNQPQHF
TRBJ2-2 TRBV12-3/TRBV12-4 CASTRDTLNTGELFF
TRBJ1-5 TRBV7-2 CASSPRVGSNQPQHF
TRBJ2-3 TRBV3-1 CASSHAWGGRPSKDTQYF
TRBJ2-3 TRBV5-1 CASSLERDTDTQYF
- TRBV29-1 CSVVIGQPMTQFF
TRBJ2-3 TRBV10-3 CAIEAGDTDTQYF
TRBJ2-1 TRBV20-1 CSARDPSGGPNEQFF
TRBJ2-1 TRBV6-6 CASSYYSGSYNEQFF
TRBJ2-1 TRBV6-4 CASSVLAGGYNEQFF
TRBJ2-4 TRBV28 CATFEEGTKNIQYF
TRBJ2-3 TRBV7-6 CASSDSGGVGGTQYF
TRBJ1-1 TRBV20-1 CSAGDPKRKTEAFF
TRBJ1-2 TRBV6-6 CASSYGQGARGYTF
TRBJ2-3 TRBV7-2 CASSLTKLDTQYF
TRBJ1-1 TRBV28 CASSADRGQGDAFF
TRBJ1-5 TRBV6-6 CASRGNQPQHF
TRBJ1-3 TRBV19 CASHQGQWRNTIYF
TRBJ1-5 TRBV7-2 CASSLAEGMGQPQHF
TRBJ2-3 TRBV29-1 CSVSGISADTQYF
TRBJ2-1 TRBV10-1 CASSESGDGNEQFF
TRBJ2-3 TRBV6-1 CASTSSRSTDTQYF
TRBJ1-1 TRBV2 CASSEWAGQLTEAFF
TRBJ2-2 TRBV6-5 CAASAVAGELFF
TRBJ2-2 TRBV6-2/TRBV6-3 CASSSTVQGADTGELFF
- TRBV12-3/TRBV12-4 CASSKVSGSGDEQFF
TRBJ1-1 TRBV11-2 CASSRRATTEAFF
TRBJ1-1 TRBV12-3/TRBV12-4 CASSFMTQQAFF
TRBJ1-2 TRBV12-3/TRBV12-4 CASSTGRQYGYTF
TRBJ2-5 TRBV20-1 CSAEGLAGGFF
TRBJ2-7 TRBV24-1 CATSDSGTYEQYF
TRBJ2-3 TRBV12-3/TRBV12-4 CASRARGPQYF
TRBJ2-5 TRBV11-3 CASSSLTGETQYF
TRBJ1-2 TRBV7-9 CASSLGQGFRGYTF
TRBJ2-3 TRBV6-2/TRBV6-3 CASNEPGPPADTQYF
TRBJ1-1 TRBV20-1 CSASAMANTEAFF
TRBJ2-5 TRBV12-3/TRBV12-4 CASGSTLLEETQYF
TRBJ2-6 TRBV27 CASSLPRGPYSSGANVLTF
- TRBV5-1 CASSLRPIEAGDYEQYF
TRBJ1-4 TRBV6-6 CASSYGQGVEKLFF
TRBJ2-5 TRBV3-1 CASSQELRTRETQYF
TRBJ1-2 TRBV29-1 CSVGEGSNYGYTF
TRBJ2-3 TRBV28 CASSLLAGASKDTQYF
TRBJ2-1 TRBV20-1 CSARDWLKTDEQFF
TRBJ1-4 TRBV7-2 CASSQRRSTNEKLFF
TRBJ2-6 TRBV7-9 CASSPRDGSGANVLTF
TRBJ1-4 TRBV7-9 CASSSRSRGQANEKLFF
TRBJ2-7 TRBV24-1 CATSDVTVKPYEQYF
TRBJ1-1 TRBV19 CASSMRGGQFEAFF
TRBJ1-5 TRBV4-1 CASSRDRVANQPQHF
TRBJ1-3 TRBV7-6 CASSPGWTGNTIYF
- TRBV10-2 CASSIQGEQFF
TRBJ2-1 TRBV29-1 CSGRTSGVYNEQFF
TRBJ1-4 TRBV18 CASSPPASKSNEKLFF